The rows below give T cell receptor beta chains drawn from one sample of a study of T cell responses to AZD1222 COVID-19 vaccine. Clones were sequenced by immunoSEQ multiplex PCR, and TCRdb holds only the in-frame ones, with some missing. This sample carries some 120,000 clones, approximately 90% of them seen once, and the ten largest clones take 7% to 8%. Here the sequenced sample was peripheral blood, taken on day 0 of AZD1222 vaccination. The receptors shown here come from an adult in good health. Each CDR3 is given with its conserved first and last residue. The D gene is left open where the match is weak.

J	V	D	CDR3
TRBJ1-4	TRBV14	TRBD1	CASSQVGTRDRDPRTGKLFF
TRBJ2-2	TRBV5-1	TRBD2	CASSLVTSGLTGELFF
TRBJ1-1	TRBV5-1	.	CASSTGLEGTEAFF
TRBJ1-6	TRBV28	.	CASTQGDSPLHF
TRBJ2-5	TRBV27	.	CASSPFGPRGQETQYF
TRBJ1-3	TRBV19	.	CASTQSSGSSGNTIYF
TRBJ2-2	TRBV5-1	.	CASSLQGWDTGELFF
TRBJ2-5	TRBV10-2	.	CASSDNGLSRETQYF
TRBJ1-2	TRBV18	TRBD1	CASSQGGDYGYTF
TRBJ2-3	TRBV7-9	TRBD1	CASRTGQGRGTDTQYF
TRBJ1-1	TRBV12-5	.	CASGLMGAGTEAFF
TRBJ2-4	TRBV5-4	TRBD2	CASSSGAPGGAVWDIQYF
TRBJ2-7	TRBV29-1	TRBD2	CSVTRGGTPYEQYF
TRBJ1-6	TRBV27	.	CASMGGGSYNSPLHF
TRBJ2-3	TRBV7-3	.	CASSFDWGDTQYF
TRBJ1-2	TRBV12-3/TRBV12-4	.	CASSRADYGYTF
TRBJ1-2	TRBV28	TRBD1	CASSLLPGQGARGYTF
TRBJ1-5	TRBV3-1/TRBV3-2	.	CASSFTGFQPQHF
TRBJ1-2	TRBV28	.	CASRGDKTYGYTF
TRBJ2-7	TRBV7-8	.	CASSLDRSLAYEQYF
TRBJ2-7	TRBV2	TRBD1	CASSEGAGTGDYEQYF
TRBJ2-7	TRBV6-5	.	CASSFDSYYEQYF
TRBJ1-2	TRBV6-5	.	CASSEGTLYGYTF
TRBJ2-5	TRBV4-1	.	CASSRGPGETQYF
TRBJ2-3	TRBV19	TRBD1	CASSIAGGPDTQYF